This T cell receptor beta chain was obtained from a study of CD8+CD57+ T cells in acquired aplastic anemia. Worth noting for this clonotype: Its antigen is undetermined.

TCR beta VDJ combinations and CDR3 sequences were profiled from genomic DNA. One entry per CDR3 protein, called by TCRdb with MiXCR from the reads. This sample has 89,000 or so distinct CDR3 sequences; about 63% occur once, and the top ten carry about 60%. Notes on the study in general: Found in both controls and patients were fewer than 35 CD8+ CDR3 sequences.

Patients sequenced had flow cytometry evidence of CD8+CD57+ cell expansion. Every patient was diagnosed with severe acquired aplastic anemia. Germline CDR1 and CDR2: LNHNV and YYDKDF (reference sequence). The V gene lost 1 base and the J gene lost 4 bases, with 5 bases spanning the gap. The CDR3 is 13 amino acids. The TCR was taken from a human donor with aplastic anemia. The chain combines TRBV15 with TRBJ1-3; D remains ambiguous. Sequenced material: sorted CD4+, CD8+, or CD8+CD57+ T cells (not recorded which) from PBMCs. The CDR3 bases are TGTGCCACCAGCAGAGGGCTCGGAAACACCATATATTTT. Protein sequence: CATSRGLGNTIYF.